The 10 T cell receptor beta chains below were found in one sample sequenced in a study of T cell repertoires in cytomegalovirus infection. These receptors' antigens are unknown. Each CDR3 protein is one row after TCRdb ran MiXCR on the reads. The repertoire consists of fewer than 1,000,000 distinct CDR3 sequences, with about 33% occurring once and the leading ten covering under 15%. Sequenced material: cultured CD8+ T cells from PBMCs, taken from culture after CMV antigen stimulation. Receptors originate from a human donor in good health (CMV status not recorded). Some clones in this sample may be carry-over from other donors' samples.

The rearrangement links TRBV4-1 to TRBJ1-6; D uncertain. CDR1 and CDR2 from the germline V gene are MGHRA and YSYEKL. V dropped 3 bases and J dropped 10 bases, with 13 bases sitting between them. This CDR3 spans 14 amino acids. The CDR3 bases are TGCGCCAGCAGCCATTATTGGACGGTCTCACCCCTCCACTTT. This gives the protein CASSHYWTVSPLHF.

This clonotype has ten or more counts. The rearrangement joins TRBV7-6 to TRBJ2-7; no definite D call. CDR1 and CDR2 (germline): SGHVS, FNYEAQ. The length of the CDR3 is 13 residues. The V end lost 1 base, the J end lost 0 bases, and 4 bases lay between the germline ends. The CDR3 DNA is TGTGCCAGCAGCTTAGACCACTCCTACGAGCAGTACTTC. This encodes CASSLDHSYEQYF.

The chain couples TRBV11-3 to TRBJ1-6; no clear D. Germline assignment: CDR1 SGHNT and CDR2 YENEEA. The CDR3 extends over 13 amino acids. V was shortened by 5 bases and J by 7 bases, with 9 bases between the two germline ends. CDR3 protein: CASSVGSNSPLHF. In DNA form, the CDR3 reads TGTGCCAGCAGCGTAGGGTCCAATTCACCCCTCCACTTT.

V gene TRBV27 combines with J gene TRBJ2-3; TRBD1 matches 8 bases. The CDR3 has 17 residues. CDR1 is MNHEY and CDR2 is SMNVEV in the germline V gene (reference sequence). J gave up 1 base and V 6 bases, and 12 bases lay outside the gene matches. The CDR3 DNA is TGTGCCAGCAGCCTAATTAAGACAGGGGTAGGCACAGATACGCAGTATTTT. Encoded protein: CASSLIKTGVGTDTQYF.

V gene TRBV3-1 combines with J gene TRBJ2-3; the D gene is possibly TRBD2 (5 bases). The ends were cut back, 0 bases at V and 8 bases at J, with 18 bases in the middle. The CDR3 runs 16 residues. CDR1 and CDR2 from the germline V gene are LGHDT and YNNKEL (reference sequence). The CDR3 DNA reads TGTGCCAGCAGCCAAGACGCGAGGGCAGGAGGAGGTACGCAGTATTTT. Translated, it gives CASSQDARAGGGTQYF.

This clonotype has only a few counts. The chain links TRBV7-9 to TRBJ1-5; D remains ambiguous. V was shortened by 2 bases and J by 11 bases, with 7 bases between the two germline ends. The CDR3 totals 11 residues. Per germline, CDR1 SEHNR and CDR2 FQNEAQ (reference sequence). This CDR3 reads CASSLSGSQHF. The CDR3 nucleotides are TGTGCCAGCAGCTTAAGTGGGTCCCAGCATTTT.

This clonotype was observed a few times. V usage is TRBV14 and J usage is TRBJ1-6; 8 positions match TRBD1. With V trimmed by 3 bases and J by 10 bases, 11 bases remained unmatched. The CDR3 is 16 residues long. Germline V gene data show CDR1 as SGHDN and CDR2 as FVKESK. Here the CDR3 DNA reads TGTGCCAGCAGCCACTCCGGACAGGGTGTAGGATCACCCCTCCACTTT. As protein: CASSHSGQGVGSPLHF.

The chain couples TRBV12-3 or TRBV12-4 to TRBJ2-5; 13 nucleotides match TRBD2. V lost 3 bases to trimming and J lost 5 bases; unmatched junction nucleotides: 15. This CDR3 contains 19 residues. The CDR3 bases are TGTGCCAGCAGTTTGGGACTAGCGGGGCCCGACCTCCGATGGGAGACCCAGTACTTC. This encodes CASSLGLAGPDLRWETQYF.

The table lists this clonotype with a few counts. The genes are TRBV27 and TRBJ2-5; TRBD2 matches at 13 bases. This CDR3 is 17 amino acids long. After removal of 5 bases from V and 5 bases from J, the junction contained 11 bases not matched to a gene. CDR1 and CDR2 (germline): MNHEY, SMNVEV (reference sequence). The CDR3 here is CASSGGLAGFLGETQYF. Written as DNA, the CDR3 is TGTGCCAGCAGTGGGGGACTAGCGGGGTTCCTGGGGGAGACCCAGTACTTC.

The sample holds a few counts of this clonotype. The chain joins TRBV6-6 to TRBJ2-1; D is ambiguous. Trimming left V 1 base short and J 0 bases short, with 10 bases between. Germline-derived CDR1 and CDR2 are MNHNY and SVGAGI (reference sequence). The CDR3 spans 16 residues. The CDR3 loop reads CASSYWTQSSYNEQFF. As DNA, the CDR3 is TGTGCCAGCAGTTACTGGACCCAGAGCTCCTACAATGAGCAGTTCTTC.